Below, 14 T cell receptor beta chains from the same sample are listed, as sequenced in a study of cytomegalovirus exposure and HLA in healthy donors. The PCR employed 60 Vbeta primers together with 13 Jbeta primers. Sequencing was performed with immunoSEQ multiplex PCR; in TCRdb, only in-frame clones are kept and a portion is missing. The sample comprises approximately 210,000 clones, about 75% of which are singletons, and roughly 1.9% rests with the top ten. The material sequenced was PBMCs. Every receptor here comes from a male donor in good health and CMV-seronegative.

This clone was detected only once. The chain carries TRBV6-6 and TRBJ1-1, with TRBD1 matching over 8 bases. Germline lookup yields CDR1 MNHNY and CDR2 SVGAGI (reference sequence). V gave up 4 bases and J gave up 10 bases; unmatched junction bases: 5. The CDR3 loop spans 12 amino acids. The CDR3 DNA sequence: TGTGCCAGCAGTTTGAGGACAGGGTTAGCTTTCTTT. It is translated as CASSLRTGLAFF.

DNA for the CDR3: TGTGCCAGCAGTCCCTGGACAGGGCTCGACACCATATATTTT. Amino acid sequence: CASSPWTGLDTIYF. The V call is TRBV28, the J call TRBJ1-3; 8 bases fit TRBD1. Germline lookup yields CDR1 MDHEN and CDR2 SYDVKM. V shed 5 bases, J shed 8 bases, and the junction held 8 bases outside the gene matches. The CDR3 sequence is 14 residues long.

Remarks on this clone: At one end the junction does not follow the germline gene, possibly because of a read error. This chain uses TRBV28 with TRBJ1-3, with 7 positions matching TRBD1. The CDR3 runs 16 residues. The germline V gene encodes CDR1 MDHEN and CDR2 SYDVKM. DNA of the CDR3: TGTACCAGCAGTTGGGGCATGGGGACAGCTGGAAACACCATATATTTT. Translated, it gives CTSSWGMGTAGNTIYF.

Written as DNA, the CDR3 is TGTGCCAGCTCGCCAAACCCGGGGGAGACCCAGTACTTC. Protein: CASSPNPGETQYF. The gene calls are TRBV18 and TRBJ2-5, with D perhaps TRBD2 (5 bases). Trimming cost V 6 bases and J 5 bases, with 13 bases left between them. Germline CDR1 is KGHSH and CDR2 is LQKENI. This CDR3 spans 13 amino acids.

This rearrangement joins TRBV6-6 to TRBJ1-2; 8 nucleotides match TRBD1. V lost 6 bases to trimming and J lost 8 bases; unmatched junction nucleotides: 8. The germline V gene encodes CDR1 MNHNY and CDR2 SVGAGI (reference sequence). The CDR3 runs to 13 residues. The CDR3 bases are TGTGCCAGCAGCCCCGGACAGGGACGGGGCTACACCTTC. Its protein product is CASSPGQGRGYTF.

This clone was seen more than once but under ten times. The chain couples TRBV7-9 to TRBJ2-2; 7 positions agree with TRBD2. The germline CDR1 and CDR2 sequences are SEHNR and FQNEAQ (reference sequence). The CDR3 extends over 16 amino acids. V lost 9 bases to trimming and J lost 1 base; unmatched junction nucleotides: 11. The CDR3 DNA reads TGTGCCAGGACCGACTCTAGCGGATTGAACACCGGGGAGCTGTTTTTT. This sequence encodes CARTDSSGLNTGELFF. The variable domain in full, with the rest retrieved from reference TRBV7-9 and TRBJ2-2, is DTGVSQNPRHKITKRGQNVTFRCDPISEHNRLYWYRQTLGQGPEFLTYFQNEAQLEKSRLLSDRFSAERPKGSFSTLEIQRTEQGDSAMYLCARTDSSGLNTGELFFGEGSRLTVL.

The V gene is TRBV9, the J gene TRBJ2-3; tentative D call: TRBD2 (5 bases). This CDR3 spans 13 amino acids. The V gene lost 4 bases and the J gene lost 6 bases, with 12 bases spanning the gap. CDR1 is SGDLS and CDR2 is YYNGEE in the germline V gene. CDR3 sequence (DNA): TGTGCCAGCAGCCCGTCTAGCTTGGATACGCAGTATTTT. Its protein product is CASSPSSLDTQYF. Variable domain in full (rest from reference TRBV9 and TRBJ2-3): DSGVTQTPKHLITATGQRVTLRCSPRSGDLSVYWYQQSLDQGLQFLIQYYNGEERAKGNILERFSAQQFPDLHSELNLSSLELGDSALYFCASSPSSLDTQYFGPGTRLTVL.

CDR3 sequence (DNA): TGTGCCAGCAGTGAAGCGTCTTATGGCGGGACAGGGAATAATTCACCCCTCCACTTT. Its translation is CASSEASYGGTGNNSPLHF. V gene TRBV2 combines with J gene TRBJ1-6; TRBD1 aligns across 9 bases. The CDR3 totals 19 residues. Per the germline V gene, CDR1 is SNHLY and CDR2 is FYNNEI. V was pared by 0 bases and J by 5 bases, with 11 bases of the junction left unmatched.

The chain is built from TRBV27 and TRBJ1-5, with D possibly matching TRBD1 (6 bases). Germline V gene lookup returns CDR1 MNHEY and CDR2 SMNVEV (reference sequence). V shed 3 bases and J shed 2 bases, with 11 bases lying between them. The CDR3 contains 15 residues. The CDR3 reads CASSFSGEGNQPQHF. CDR3 nucleotides: TGTGCCAGCAGTTTCTCAGGGGAAGGCAATCAGCCCCAGCATTTT.

The V call is TRBV25-1, the J call TRBJ2-5; D gene ambiguous. Trimming cost V 8 bases and J 4 bases, with 8 bases left between them. The CDR3 has 11 amino acids. Germline CDR1 reads MGHDK; CDR2 reads SYGVNS. The CDR3 region is CASSLVETQYF. The CDR3 coding sequence is TGTGCCAGCTCCTTAGTAGAGACCCAGTACTTC.

This clone was seen just once. The chain has TRBV9 and TRBJ2-1; 10 bases are shared with TRBD1. CDR3 size: 16 residues. Germline V lookup: CDR1 SGDLS, CDR2 YYNGEE. J gave up 6 bases and V 1 base, and 7 bases lay outside the gene matches. The CDR3 here is CASSVKWDRGPNEQFF. DNA of the CDR3: TGTGCCAGCAGCGTAAAGTGGGACAGGGGCCCCAATGAGCAGTTCTTC.

The chain uses TRBV4-3 and TRBJ1-5, with a weak D call TRBD1 (5 bases). V lost 4 bases, J lost 4 bases, and 14 bases lay in between. CDR1 is LGHNA and CDR2 is YSLEER in the germline V gene. The CDR3 totals 15 residues. In DNA, the CDR3 is TGCGCCAGCAGCCTAGGTCGGGGGGGGAATCAGCCCCAGCATTTT. Encoded protein: CASSLGRGGNQPQHF.

The table lists this clone with a few counts. The rearrangement joins TRBV12-5 to TRBJ2-3; a possible D gene is TRBD1 (5 bases). Trimming shortened V by 3 bases and J by 1 base, and 8 bases separated the two germline ends. The CDR3 has 14 amino acids. Germline V lookup: CDR1 LGHNT, CDR2 FRNRAP. The CDR3 region is CASGFQGRTDTQYF. The CDR3 DNA follows: TGTGCTAGTGGTTTTCAGGGTCGCACAGATACGCAGTATTTT.

This clone has only one observation. V and J are TRBV4-2 and TRBJ1-1, with TRBD1 identical over 10 bases. With V trimmed by 4 bases and J by 4 bases, 3 bases remained unmatched. Germline V lookup: CDR1 LGHNA, CDR2 YNFKEQ. The CDR3 runs to 14 residues. The chain's CDR3 is CASSRGQGGTEAFF. The CDR3 coding sequence is TGTGCCAGCAGCCGCGGACAGGGGGGCACTGAAGCTTTCTTT.